What follows are 2 T cell receptor beta chains derived from one specimen sequenced in a study of regulatory dendritic cells for organ transplantation. The method was immunoSEQ multiplex PCR; TCRdb's version includes in-frame clones alone and lacks a portion of them. The data contain under 35,000 clones, approximately 91% of them seen just once; the ten biggest clones take up about 0.063%. The sequencing input was naive CD4+ T cells from blood. The subset is: CD45RA+ naive T cells. Every receptor here comes from a human donor in good health.

This clone was seen a single time. This chain connects TRBV7-3 to TRBJ2-1; 10 nucleotides line up with TRBD2. The CDR3 sequence is 20 residues long. V gave up 1 base and J gave up 0 bases; unmatched junction bases: 12. Germline-derived CDR1 and CDR2 are SGHTA and FQGTGA. The CDR3 reads CASSLIGSSGRGGSYNEQFF. The CDR3 DNA reads as TGTGCCAGCAGCTTAATAGGTTCTAGCGGGAGAGGGGGCTCCTACAATGAGCAGTTCTTC.

The chain couples TRBV7-3 to TRBJ1-1; no firm D call. Between the trimmed V and J ends, which lost 3 bases and 1 base, there was a span of 9 bases. Germline V gives CDR1 SGHTA, CDR2 FQGTGA. The CDR3 extends over 14 amino acids. CDR3 amino acids: CASSLTGWNTEAFF. DNA for the CDR3: TGTGCCAGCAGCTTGACCGGGTGGAACACTGAAGCTTTCTTT.